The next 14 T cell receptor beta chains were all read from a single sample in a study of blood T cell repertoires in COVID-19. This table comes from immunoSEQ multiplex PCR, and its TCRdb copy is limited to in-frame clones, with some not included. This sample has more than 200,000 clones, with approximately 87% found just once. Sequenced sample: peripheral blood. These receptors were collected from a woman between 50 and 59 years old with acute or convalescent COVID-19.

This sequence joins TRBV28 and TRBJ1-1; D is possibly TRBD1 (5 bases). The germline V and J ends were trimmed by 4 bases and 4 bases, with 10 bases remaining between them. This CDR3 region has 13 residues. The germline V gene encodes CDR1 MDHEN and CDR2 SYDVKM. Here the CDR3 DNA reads TGTGCCAGCAGTTATACAGGACCCACTGAAGCTTTCTTT. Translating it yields CASSYTGPTEAFF.

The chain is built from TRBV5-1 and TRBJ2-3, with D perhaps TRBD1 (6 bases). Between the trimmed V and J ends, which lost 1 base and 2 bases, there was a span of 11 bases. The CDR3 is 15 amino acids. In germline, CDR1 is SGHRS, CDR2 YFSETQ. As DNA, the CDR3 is TGCGCCAGCAGCTTGAACGGACAGTTCACAGATACGCAGTATTTT. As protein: CASSLNGQFTDTQYF.

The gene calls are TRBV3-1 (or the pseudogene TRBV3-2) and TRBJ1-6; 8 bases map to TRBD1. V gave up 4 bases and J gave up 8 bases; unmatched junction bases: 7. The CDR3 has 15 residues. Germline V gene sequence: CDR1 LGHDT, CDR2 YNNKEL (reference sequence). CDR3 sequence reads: CASSLGQGRDSPLHF. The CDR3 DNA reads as TGTGCCAGCAGCCTCGGACAGGGTCGGGATTCACCCCTCCACTTT.

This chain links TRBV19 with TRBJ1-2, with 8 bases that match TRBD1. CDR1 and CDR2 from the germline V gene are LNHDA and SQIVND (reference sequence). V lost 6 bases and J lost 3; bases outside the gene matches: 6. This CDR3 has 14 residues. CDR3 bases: TGTGCCAGTAGACCCTCGGACAGGGACTATGGCTACACCTTC. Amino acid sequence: CASRPSDRDYGYTF.

CDR3 protein: CASSPLAGAGANVLTF. As DNA, the CDR3 is TGTGCCAGCTCACCCCTAGCGGGAGCTGGGGCCAACGTCCTGACTTTC. The rearrangement joins TRBV18 to TRBJ2-6; the match to TRBD2 covers 10 bases. The CDR3 sequence is 16 residues long. V shed 3 bases and J 2 bases; nucleotides not matched to a gene: 1. Per the germline V gene, CDR1 is KGHSH and CDR2 is LQKENI.

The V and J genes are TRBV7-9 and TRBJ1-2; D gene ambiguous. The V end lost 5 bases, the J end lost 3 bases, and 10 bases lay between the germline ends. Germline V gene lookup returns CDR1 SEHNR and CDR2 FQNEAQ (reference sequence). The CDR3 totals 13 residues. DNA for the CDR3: TGTGCCAGCAGCCCCCAAGAGGACTATGGCTACACCTTC. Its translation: CASSPQEDYGYTF.

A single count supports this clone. The CDR3: CAWSRTGGLAFF. The CDR3 nucleotides are TGTGCCTGGAGCCGCACGGGGGGGTTAGCTTTCTTT. The V call is TRBV30, the J call TRBJ1-1; a possible D gene is TRBD1 (5 bases). V lost 3 bases and J 10 bases, leaving 15 bases between the germline ends. CDR1 and CDR2 from the germline V gene are GTSNPN and SVGIG (reference sequence). The CDR3 is 12 amino acids.

This CDR3 is CASSLAIGSNSPLHF. In nucleotides, the CDR3 is TGTGCCAGCAGCTTGGCCATAGGGAGTAATTCACCCCTCCACTTT. The chain couples TRBV5-6 to TRBJ1-6; no definite D call. CDR1 and CDR2 (germline): SGHDT, YYEEEE. The CDR3 contains 15 residues. V lost 0 bases and J lost 6, with 10 bases in between.

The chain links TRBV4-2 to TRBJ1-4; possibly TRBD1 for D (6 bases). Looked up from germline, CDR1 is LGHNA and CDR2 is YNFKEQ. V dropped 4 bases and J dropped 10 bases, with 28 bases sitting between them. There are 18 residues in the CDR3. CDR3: CASSPYLQGLRSSGKLFF. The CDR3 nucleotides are TGTGCCAGCAGCCCCTACTTACAGGGCCTCCGGAGCTCTGGAAAACTGTTTTTT.

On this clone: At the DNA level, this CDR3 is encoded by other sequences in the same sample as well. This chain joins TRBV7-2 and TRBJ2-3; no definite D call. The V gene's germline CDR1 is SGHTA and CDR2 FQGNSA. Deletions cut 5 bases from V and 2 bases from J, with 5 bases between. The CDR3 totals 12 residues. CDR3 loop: CASSPYTDTQYF. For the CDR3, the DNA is TGTGCCAGCAGCCCTTACACAGATACGCAGTATTTT.

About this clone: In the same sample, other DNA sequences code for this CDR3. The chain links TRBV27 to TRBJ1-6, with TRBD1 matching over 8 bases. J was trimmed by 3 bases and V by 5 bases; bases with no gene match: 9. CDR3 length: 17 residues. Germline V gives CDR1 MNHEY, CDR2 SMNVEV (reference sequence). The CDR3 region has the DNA TGTGCCAGCAGTCTCACCGGGACAGGCGGCTATAATTCACCCCTCCACTTT. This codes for CASSLTGTGGYNSPLHF.

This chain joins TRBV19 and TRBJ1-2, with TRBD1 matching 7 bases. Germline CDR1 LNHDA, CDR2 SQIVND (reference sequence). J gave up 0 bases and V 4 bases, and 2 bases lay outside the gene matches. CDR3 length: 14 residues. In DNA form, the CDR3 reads TGTGCCAGTAGTACGACAGGGCCTAACTATGGCTACACCTTC. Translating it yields CASSTTGPNYGYTF. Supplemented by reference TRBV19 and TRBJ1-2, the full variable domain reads DGGITQSPKYLFRKEGQNVTLSCEQNLNHDAMYWYRQDPGQGLRLIYYSQIVNDFQKGDIAEGYSVSREKKESFPLTVTSAQKNPTAFYLCASSTTGPNYGYTFGSGTRLTVV.

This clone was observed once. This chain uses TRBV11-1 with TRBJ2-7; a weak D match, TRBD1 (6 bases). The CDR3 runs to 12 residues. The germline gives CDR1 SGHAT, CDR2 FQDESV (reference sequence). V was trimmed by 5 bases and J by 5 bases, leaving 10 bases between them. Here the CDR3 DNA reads TGTGCCAGCAGCCCAAACAGGGACGAGCAGTACTTC. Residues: CASSPNRDEQYF.

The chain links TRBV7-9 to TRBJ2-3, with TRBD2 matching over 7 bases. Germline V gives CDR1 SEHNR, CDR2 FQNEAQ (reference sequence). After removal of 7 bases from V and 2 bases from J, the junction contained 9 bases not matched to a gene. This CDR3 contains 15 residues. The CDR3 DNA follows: TGTGCCAGCATCTTCTTGGGGGGGGTCACAGATACGCAGTATTTT. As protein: CASIFLGGVTDTQYF.